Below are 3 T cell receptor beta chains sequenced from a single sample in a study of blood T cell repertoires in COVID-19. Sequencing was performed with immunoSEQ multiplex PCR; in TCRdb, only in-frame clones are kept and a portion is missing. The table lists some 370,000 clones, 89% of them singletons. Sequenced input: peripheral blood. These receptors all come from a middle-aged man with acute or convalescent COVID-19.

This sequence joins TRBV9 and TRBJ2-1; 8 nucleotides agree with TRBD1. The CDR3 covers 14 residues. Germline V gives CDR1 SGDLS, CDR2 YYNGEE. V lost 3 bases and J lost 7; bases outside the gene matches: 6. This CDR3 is CASSGDRGPNEQFF. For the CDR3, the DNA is TGTGCCAGCAGCGGCGACAGGGGCCCGAATGAGCAGTTCTTC.

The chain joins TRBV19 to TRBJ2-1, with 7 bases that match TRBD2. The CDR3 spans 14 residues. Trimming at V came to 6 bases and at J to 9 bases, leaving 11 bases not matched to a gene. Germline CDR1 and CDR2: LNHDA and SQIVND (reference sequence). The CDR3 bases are TGTGCCAGTAGCCGGGACTACCCACCTCCTGAGCAGTTCTTC. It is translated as CASSRDYPPPEQFF. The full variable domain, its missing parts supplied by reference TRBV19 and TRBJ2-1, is DGGITQSPKYLFRKEGQNVTLSCEQNLNHDAMYWYRQDPGQGLRLIYYSQIVNDFQKGDIAEGYSVSREKKESFPLTVTSAQKNPTAFYLCASSRDYPPPEQFFGPGTRLTVL.

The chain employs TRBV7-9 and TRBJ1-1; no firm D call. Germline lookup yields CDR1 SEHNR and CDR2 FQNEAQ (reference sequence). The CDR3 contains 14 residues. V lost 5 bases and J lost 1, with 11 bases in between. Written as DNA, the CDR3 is TGTGCCAGCAGCCCTACGCTCGGGAACACTGAAGCTTTCTTT. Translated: CASSPTLGNTEAFF. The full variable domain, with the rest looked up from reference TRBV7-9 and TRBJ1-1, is DTGVSQNPRHKITKRGQNVTFRCDPISEHNRLYWYRQTLGQGPEFLTYFQNEAQLEKSRLLSDRFSAERPKGSFSTLEIQRTEQGDSAMYLCASSPTLGNTEAFFGQGTRLTVV.